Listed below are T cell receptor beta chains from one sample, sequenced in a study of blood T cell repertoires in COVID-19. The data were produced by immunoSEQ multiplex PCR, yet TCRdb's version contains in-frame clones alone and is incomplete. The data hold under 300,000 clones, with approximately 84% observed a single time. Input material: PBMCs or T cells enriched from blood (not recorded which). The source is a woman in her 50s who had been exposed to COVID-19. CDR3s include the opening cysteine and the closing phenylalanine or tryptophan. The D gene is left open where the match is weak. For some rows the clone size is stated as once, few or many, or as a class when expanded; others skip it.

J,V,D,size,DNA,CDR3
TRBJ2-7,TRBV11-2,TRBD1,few,TGTGCCAGCAGCCCGACAGGGGGGACCTACGAGCAGTACTTC,CASSPTGGTYEQYF
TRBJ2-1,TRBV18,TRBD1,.,TGTGCCAGCTCACCCGGACAGGGCTGGCGGGGTGAGCAGTTCTTC,CASSPGQGWRGEQFF
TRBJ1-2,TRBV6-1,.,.,TGTGCCAGCAGTGAAGCGCGAGGGAACCGCTATGGCTACACCTTC,CASSEARGNRYGYTF
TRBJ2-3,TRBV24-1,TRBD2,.,TGTGCCACCAGTGATTTGAAGAGCGCGGGGGGTACAGATACGCAGTATTTT,CATSDLKSAGGTDTQYF
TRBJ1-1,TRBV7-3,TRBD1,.,TGTGCCAGCAGCGTGACAGGGAGCACTGAAGCTTTCTTT,CASSVTGSTEAFF
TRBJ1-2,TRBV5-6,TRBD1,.,TGTGCCAGCAGCATAGTAACAGGGGGCTATGGCTACACCTTC,CASSIVTGGYGYTF
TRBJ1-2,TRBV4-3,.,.,TGCGCCAGCAGCCAAAATAACCCGGGGGATGGCTACACCTTC,CASSQNNPGDGYTF
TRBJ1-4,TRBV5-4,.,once,TGTGCCAGCAGCTTCTCCGGGTCTAATGAAAAACTGTTTTTT,CASSFSGSNEKLFF
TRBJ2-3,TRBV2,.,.,TGTGCCAGCAGGGCTTTAAATACGCAGTATTTT,CASRALNTQYF
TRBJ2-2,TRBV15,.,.,TGTGCCACCAGCAGGGGACTTATTACCGGGGAGCTGTTTTTT,CATSRGLITGELFF
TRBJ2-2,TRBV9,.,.,TGTGCCAGCAGCGCGACAGTTACCGGGGAGCTGTTTTTT,CASSATVTGELFF
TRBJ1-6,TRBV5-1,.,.,TGCGCCAGCAGCCAGCGAACCGGACAGTTCCAAAATTCACCCCTCCACTTT,CASSQRTGQFQNSPLHF
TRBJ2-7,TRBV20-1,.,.,TGCAACACCTACGAGCAGTACTTC,CNTYEQYF
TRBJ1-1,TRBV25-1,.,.,TGTGCCAGCAGTGCCGGGACTCACACTGAAGCTTTCTTT,CASSAGTHTEAFF
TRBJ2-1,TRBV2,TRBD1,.,TGTGCCAGCAGTGACGGCGGGGGACAGGGAAACGAGCAGTTCTTC,CASSDGGGQGNEQFF
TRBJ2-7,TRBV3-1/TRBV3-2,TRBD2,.,TGTGCCAGCAGCCAAGGAAGCGGGGGGGCTTGGGAGCAGTACTTC,CASSQGSGGAWEQYF
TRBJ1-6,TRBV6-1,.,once,TGTGCCAGCAGTGAAACCCCAGGGGCTAATTCACCCCTCCACTTT,CASSETPGANSPLHF
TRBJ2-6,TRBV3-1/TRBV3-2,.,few,TGTGCCAGCAGCCCGCAGATCTCTGGGGCCAACGTCCTGACTTTC,CASSPQISGANVLTF